The sequence of this TCR beta chain was determined in a study of T cells in Graves' hyperthyroidism and ophthalmopathy. Diagnostic decisions used clinical symptoms, serum thyroxine and TRAb, thyroid ultrasound and orbital computed tomography. Germline V gene data show CDR1 as SGHTA and CDR2 as FQGNSA. This CDR3 is built from 14 residues. The V end lost 7 bases, the J end lost 3 bases, and 12 bases lay between the germline ends. Amplified TCR beta CDR3 regions derived from RNA transcripts. Using the HTBI primer set, a first-round RT-PCR was run on the TCR CDR3. A single record per CDR3 protein comes from TCRdb applying MiXCR to the multiplex PCR reads. The sample has under 350,000 distinct CDR3 sequences, 21% seen once.

The sequenced sample was blood. V usage is TRBV7-2 and J usage is TRBJ1-4; D is undetermined. The source of this sequence is a woman aged 50 to 65 with Graves' hyperthyroidism. This CDR3 is CASTLGGSNEKLFF. The CDR3 bases are TGTGCCAGCACCCTCGGAGGGTCTAATGAAAAACTGTTTTTT.